Described below is a single TCR beta chain sequence and its context. This clonotype turned up a few times. Its antigen is still unknown. No much larger clone exists at a distance of one base, and base qualities are not known. The library was generated by PCR. Sequencing instrument: Illumina HiSeq 2500. To reduce PCR and sequencing biases, unique molecular identifiers were incorporated into the TCR beta cDNA libraries. Per 1 to 10 million input T cells, roughly 500,000 cDNA molecules were obtained, such that each molecule approximated one T cell. The same protocol used for the earlier healthy control dataset was applied to prepare and sequence the patient libraries. Samples belonging to the same batch were prepared together, multiplexed and sequenced on a shared HiSeq lane. From the authors' description of their analysis: Raw barcoded reads were processed with MIGEC, and single-read molecular identifier groups were discarded before consensus assembly and CDR3 extraction. VDJtools was used for post-analysis of the clonotype tables, and diversity was normalized by down-sampling every dataset to the size of the smallest sample. Repertoire overlap clustering matched CDR3 amino acid but not nucleotide sequences to correct batch-related cross-sample contamination. TCRdb trimmed public reads at Q25 via fastp, called clones via MiXCR and kept in-frame beta chains. Under each unique CDR3 protein, matching rows form one entry showing the most common genes and DNA. TCRdb assigned the V and J calls; the authors' analysis was not used. The sample contains some 370,000 distinct CDR3 sequences, less than 40% of them found a single time. The ten most abundant clones make up roughly an eighth of the sample.

To demonstrate the VDJtools post-analysis software, the study profiled TCR beta repertoires from the peripheral blood of approximately twelve young patients with multiple sclerosis. Multiple sclerosis patients were children and adolescents aged 6 to 15 years. The entry originates in a study of post-analysis software for immune sequencing data (dated by TCRdb to 2013 to 2016). Regarding the study in general: Disease courses on record covered relapsing-remitting, secondary progressive and progressive-relapsing multiple sclerosis, though some patients had no subtype annotation. Patient repertoires were compared against roughly 12 previously published healthy control repertoires from donors aged about 6 to 27 years. A subset of samples was prepared in parallel using single-end sample barcoding, then pooled and co-amplified after Illumina adapter ligation.

General study outcomes and caveats: Roughly 5 TRBV segments, including TRBV5-6, TRBV5-1 and TRBV20-1, were significantly more frequent in patients than controls. The multiple sclerosis patient group was slightly younger than the control group. Multiple sclerosis patients had significantly lower normalized Chao1 diversity than controls, a result that suggests substantial peripheral T-cell clonal expansion. Strong co-clustering of samples prepared in the same batch was shown by direct clustering with F measure, prompting a batch-effect correction.

The junction carries 8 bases between V and J, which are trimmed by 4 bases and 5 bases respectively. The CDR3 runs 12 amino acids, cysteine and phenylalanine included. Only the CDR3 region is kept as DNA, spanning 36 bases read in frame from base 1. Reading the germline V gene gives CDR1 MNHEY and CDR2 SVGAGI. Sequencing input: blood. The source is a girl between 5 and 17 years old with multiple sclerosis. The chain is assembled from TRBV6-5 and TRBJ2-5, with no confident D gene call. CDR3 sequence: CASSSTLETQYF. The bases are TGTGCCAGCAGTTCCACACTGGAGACCCAGTACTTC.